The 23 T cell receptor beta chains listed next were all sequenced from one sample in a study of T cells after yellow fever vaccination. TCRdb reprocessed the 5' RACE reads via MiXCR and lists one record per CDR3 protein. The sample has about 50,000 distinct CDR3 sequences; approximately 6% are singletons. The sequences come from PBMCs, either bulk or a sorted T-cell subset (CD4+, CD8+, memory, or dextramer-sorted; not recorded which), collected on the day of the yellow fever booster vaccination. These receptors all stem from a young man who received the YFV17D yellow fever vaccine.

This clonotype was seen only a few times. V and J are TRBV27 and TRBJ2-7, with 9 bases fitting TRBD1. From germline, CDR1 is MNHEY and CDR2 SMNVEV (reference sequence). CDR3 length: 14 residues. V lost 7 bases, J lost 4 bases, and 8 bases stayed unmatched. This CDR3 is CASKGDRATYEQYV. DNA for the CDR3: TGTGCCAGCAAAGGGGACAGGGCCACTTACGAGCAGTACGTC.

The chain employs TRBV6-2 or TRBV6-3 and TRBJ2-2, with D perhaps TRBD1 (6 bases). Trimming removed 8 bases at V and 6 bases at J, with 10 bases between. The CDR3 sequence is 12 residues long. Germline V gene sequence: CDR1 MNHEY, CDR2 SVGEGT. CDR3 sequence reads: CASQQGSGELFF. The CDR3 DNA sequence: TGTGCCAGCCAGCAGGGGTCCGGGGAGCTGTTTTTT.

This clonotype was detected many times. The CDR3 DNA is TGTGCCAGCAGCACCTCGGGACAAGTCGGCTATGGCTACACCTTC. The encoded protein is CASSTSGQVGYGYTF. V and J are TRBV7-8 and TRBJ1-2; weak D call: TRBD1 (6 bases). Germline CDR1 is SGHVS and CDR2 is FQNEAQ. The CDR3 runs 15 residues. V dropped 5 bases and J dropped 4 bases, with 17 bases sitting between them.

This clonotype showed up many times. The rearrangement joins TRBV4-1 to TRBJ1-1; the D gene is possibly TRBD1 (6 bases). The germline gives CDR1 MGHRA, CDR2 YSYEKL. CDR3 size: 12 residues. The germline V and J ends were trimmed by 8 bases and 2 bases, with 9 bases remaining between them. CDR3 loop: CASGQLNTEAFF. The CDR3 bases are TGCGCCAGCGGACAGTTAAACACTGAAGCTTTCTTT.

In its sample, this clonotype was seen many times. The chain is built from TRBV4-1 and TRBJ1-1; D is perhaps TRBD1 (5 bases). Trimming pared 4 bases from V and 1 base from J, leaving 10 bases between. Germline lookup yields CDR1 MGHRA and CDR2 YSYEKL. This CDR3 contains 14 residues. CDR3 DNA sequence: TGCGCCAGCAGCCTCGGGACTGCGAACACTGAAGCTTTCTTT. Its protein is CASSLGTANTEAFF.

There are a few counts of this clonotype. The V gene is TRBV7-9, the J gene TRBJ2-5; 8 bases match TRBD2. CDR1 and CDR2 from the germline V gene are SEHNR and FQNEAQ (reference sequence). CDR3 length: 13 residues. V was clipped by 5 bases and J by 6 bases; unmatched bases: 5. The CDR3 reads CASSDSGSKTQYF. Written as DNA, the CDR3 is TGTGCCAGCAGCGACAGCGGGAGTAAGACCCAGTACTTC.

The gene calls are TRBV4-2 and TRBJ1-6, with D maybe TRBD1 (5 bases). Per the germline V gene, CDR1 is LGHNA and CDR2 is YNFKEQ. Trimming pared 3 bases from V and 6 bases from J, leaving 15 bases between. The CDR3 runs to 16 residues. This CDR3 reads CASSQDPSGPNSPLHF. Here the CDR3 DNA reads TGTGCCAGCAGCCAGGACCCCTCAGGGCCTAATTCACCCCTCCACTTT.

V and J are TRBV4-2 and TRBJ1-2; the D gene is possibly TRBD1 (6 bases). Per germline, CDR1 LGHNA and CDR2 YNFKEQ. V was cut by 3 bases and J by 8 bases, with 16 bases left in between. This CDR3 has 14 amino acids. For the CDR3, the DNA is TGTGCCAGCAGCCAGCCCGGGACATCTAGGGGCTACACCTTC. Translation: CASSQPGTSRGYTF.

The rearrangement links TRBV13 to TRBJ2-3; D might be TRBD1 (5 bases). Germline V gives CDR1 PRHDT, CDR2 FYEKMQ (reference sequence). Trimming shortened V by 6 bases and J by 5 bases, and 9 bases separated the two germline ends. The CDR3 runs to 12 residues. The CDR3 DNA follows: TGTGCCAGCAGTTTACAGGAAGATACGCAGTATTTT. This codes for CASSLQEDTQYF.

This clonotype appeared a few times. The chain couples TRBV12-3 or TRBV12-4 to TRBJ2-1, with 7 bases that match TRBD2. V trimming: 3 bases; J trimming: 6 bases; junction bases outside the gene matches: 2. The CDR3 sequence is 13 residues long. CDR3 DNA: TGTGCCAGCAGTTTCCCGGGGGGCAATGAGCAGTTCTTC. Amino acids: CASSFPGGNEQFF.

Ten or more counts support this clonotype. The chain joins TRBV6-6 to TRBJ1-2, with D uncertain. Germline V gene sequence: CDR1 MNHNY, CDR2 SVGAGI (reference sequence). Trimming removed 3 bases at V and 4 bases at J, with 6 bases between. CDR3 length: 12 residues. The CDR3 protein is CASSYRVYGYTF. The DNA of the CDR3 is TGTGCCAGCAGTTATAGGGTCTATGGCTACACCTTC.

This clonotype was observed at least ten times. The V and J genes are TRBV15 and TRBJ2-3; TRBD2 matches at 9 bases. V was clipped by 3 bases and J by 0 bases; unmatched bases: 10. CDR1 is LNHNV and CDR2 is YYDKDF in the germline V gene (reference sequence). CDR3 length equals 18 residues. The CDR3 loop is CATSSSLAGRSSTDTQYF. CDR3 nucleotide sequence: TGTGCCACCAGCAGTAGTCTAGCGGGGCGGTCTAGCACAGATACGCAGTATTTT.

The J gene is TRBJ2-5, the V gene TRBV7-2, with 8 bases fitting TRBD2. This CDR3 comprises 18 residues. The J segment lost 4 bases and the V segment lost 1 base, leaving 14 bases of the junction unmatched. The germline V gene encodes CDR1 SGHTA and CDR2 FQGNSA. CDR3 sequence reads: CASSLVVSISAGGETQYF. DNA of the CDR3: TGTGCCAGCAGCTTAGTTGTTTCAATCAGCGCGGGGGGAGAGACCCAGTACTTC. The full variable domain, in which reference TRBV7-2 and TRBJ2-5 provide the parts outside the CDR3, is GAGVSQSPSNKVTEKGKDVELRCDPISGHTALYWYRQSLGQGLEFLIYFQGNSAPDKSGLPSDRFSAERTGGSVSTLTIQRTQQEDSAVYLCASSLVVSISAGGETQYFGPGTRLLVL.

The V call is TRBV4-3, the J call TRBJ1-2; weak D call: TRBD1 (5 bases). V lost 2 bases and J 8 bases, leaving 15 bases between the germline ends. This CDR3 region has 14 residues. Germline lookup yields CDR1 LGHNA and CDR2 YSLEER. The CDR3 DNA follows: TGCGCCAGCAGCCAAAAGTCCGGGACTAGGGGCTACACCTTC. This gives the protein CASSQKSGTRGYTF.

This clonotype has just a few counts. The J gene is TRBJ2-3, the V gene TRBV5-6; D gene ambiguous. The V and J ends lost 4 bases and 6 bases respectively, with 9 bases between them. The CDR3 has 12 residues. Germline loops: CDR1 SGHDT, CDR2 YYEEEE. CDR3 bases: TGTGCCAGCAGCCTCCTCCAGGATACGCAGTATTTT. The encoded protein is CASSLLQDTQYF.

This clonotype occurred many times. This chain links TRBV12-3 or TRBV12-4 with TRBJ2-7; 9 bases are shared with TRBD1. The CDR3 runs to 16 residues. V lost 2 bases to trimming and J lost 1 base; unmatched junction nucleotides: 6. The chain's CDR3 is CASSLLGTGISYEQYF. The DNA of the CDR3 is TGTGCCAGCAGTTTACTTGGGACAGGGATTTCCTACGAGCAGTACTTC.

The table lists this clonotype with many counts. V gene TRBV10-3 combines with J gene TRBJ2-5, with D uncertain. The CDR3 sequence is 12 residues long. The V end lost 2 bases, the J end lost 5 bases, and 6 bases lay between the germline ends. CDR1 is ENHRY, CDR2 SYGVKD, per germline. The CDR3 coding sequence is TGTGCCATCAGTGAGGTCGTGGAGACCCAGTACTTC. Residues: CAISEVVETQYF.

At least ten counts were recorded for this clonotype. The V and J genes are TRBV7-9 and TRBJ2-1, with D uncertain. Germline V lookup: CDR1 SEHNR, CDR2 FQNEAQ (reference sequence). Trimming removed 8 bases from V and 3 bases from J, with 2 bases in between. The length of the CDR3 is 10 residues. Here the CDR3 DNA reads TGTGCCAGCCACTACAATGAGCAGTTCTTC. Its translation: CASHYNEQFF.

This clonotype was picked up many times. The chain uses TRBV4-1 and TRBJ2-5; 7 nucleotides agree with TRBD2. Trimming at V came to 3 bases and at J to 4 bases, leaving 11 bases not matched to a gene. CDR1 and CDR2 (germline): MGHRA, YSYEKL. The CDR3 loop spans 16 amino acids. The CDR3 loop is CASSHVAGASGETQYF. The CDR3 DNA reads TGCGCCAGCAGCCATGTCGCTGGGGCTAGCGGAGAGACCCAGTACTTC.

Many counts were recorded for this clonotype. The chain has TRBV7-6 and TRBJ2-7; 7 bases match TRBD2. Germline V gene data show CDR1 as SGHVS and CDR2 as FNYEAQ. V dropped 5 bases and J dropped 5; count of bases not matched to a gene: 9. This CDR3 has 14 residues. Here the CDR3 DNA reads TGTGCCAGCAGCCCCGGGGGGTTAGCCCACGAGCAGTACTTC. It translates to CASSPGGLAHEQYF.

The chain recombines TRBV7-2 with TRBJ1-6; the D is unclear. CDR3 length equals 15 residues. Between the trimmed V and J ends, which lost 6 bases and 0 bases, there was a span of 9 bases. Germline V gene sequence: CDR1 SGHTA, CDR2 FQGNSA. CDR3 in amino acids: CASRGGSSYNSPLHF. The CDR3 DNA reads TGTGCCAGCAGGGGCGGATCCTCCTATAATTCACCCCTCCACTTT.

This clonotype was counted a few times. The V and J genes are TRBV5-1 and TRBJ1-4; possible D gene TRBD1, 6 bases. This CDR3 spans 16 amino acids. Looked up from germline, CDR1 is SGHRS and CDR2 is YFSETQ. V was cut by 5 bases and J by 3 bases, with 17 bases left in between. The CDR3 region is CASRGGYRVPNEKLFF. CDR3 sequence (DNA): TGCGCCAGCAGAGGAGGGTACAGGGTCCCTAATGAAAAACTGTTTTTT.

This clonotype was recorded many times. The V and J genes are TRBV15 and TRBJ2-7, with D uncertain. The CDR3 spans 14 residues. Germline V gene sequence: CDR1 LNHNV, CDR2 YYDKDF (reference sequence). V lost 3 bases and J lost 3, with 12 bases in between. The CDR3 loop is CATSSPLRNYEQYF. In nucleotides, the CDR3 is TGTGCCACCAGCAGTCCCTTAAGAAACTACGAGCAGTACTTC. Drawing the rest from reference TRBV15 and TRBJ2-7, the complete variable domain is DAMVIQNPRYQVTQFGKPVTLSCSQTLNHNVMYWYQQKSSQAPKLLFHYYDKDFNNEADTPDNFQSRRPNTSFCFLDIRSPGLGDTAMYLCATSSPLRNYEQYFGPGTRLTVT.